This TCR beta chain was captured by sequencing in a study of identical twins. Study observations and caveats: Twins' surplus sharing was weaker for beta out-of-frame sequences.

This CDR3 spans 15 amino acids. Trimming removed 0 bases from V and 1 base from J, with 9 bases in between. From germline, CDR1 is MNHNS and CDR2 SASEGT. This clonotype was seen a handful of times. Its antigen is undetermined. Each CDR3 protein gets one entry after TCRdb re-called the 5' RACE reads with MiXCR. In the table there are under 300,000 distinct CDR3 sequences, over 9.5% of which are singletons. The sample also formed part of further work on yellow fever vaccine responses in identical twins.

The chain uses TRBV6-1 and TRBJ1-1; D unclear. The sample was memory (CD45RO+) T cells sorted from blood. The receptor comes from a woman aged 18-29 years in good health. DNA of the CDR3: TGTGCCAGCAGTGAAGCGCGCAGGACGAACACTGAAGCTTTCTTT. This codes for CASSEARRTNTEAFF.